The 9 T cell receptor beta chains given below trace back to one sample, sequenced in a study (dated by TCRdb to the mid-2010s). Libraries were made using 5' RACE. Sequenced using an Illumina MiSeq. TCRdb reran the public reads through fastp at Q25 and MiXCR, keeping productive beta chains. Rows with a matching CDR3 protein are joined into one entry that keeps the most common DNA and genes. This sample is represented by approximately 30,000 distinct CDR3 sequences; around a quarter of them were singletons. The top ten clonotypes cover 4.3% of the sample. Sequencing was carried out using memory CD4+ T cells sorted from blood. Taken with the paper, the label for cell subset or site translates to: memory CD4+ T cells, CD4+CD45RO+CD25-. These receptors came from a female donor with breast cancer.

The genes are TRBV27 and TRBJ2-3, with D hard to call. The ends were cut back, 8 bases at V and 2 bases at J, with 5 bases in the middle. This CDR3 is 11 amino acids long. The germline gives CDR1 MNHEY, CDR2 SMNVEV (reference sequence). The CDR3 region is CASGYTDTQYF. DNA for the CDR3: TGTGCCAGCGGGTACACAGATACGCAGTATTTT.

The chain has TRBV12-3 or TRBV12-4 and TRBJ2-3; either TRBD1 or TRBD2 may fit D (5 bases each). There are 13 residues in the CDR3. The ends were cut back, 2 bases at V and 4 bases at J, with 7 bases in the middle. The CDR3 loop is CASSLPGPDTQYF. The CDR3 coding sequence is TGTGCCAGCAGTTTACCGGGACCAGATACGCAGTATTTT.

V is TRBV7-7 and J is TRBJ2-3; 8 nucleotides line up with TRBD1. The V and J ends lost 4 bases and 0 bases, in that order; junction bases with no gene match: 3. The CDR3 runs 15 residues. Germline V gene data show CDR1 as SSHAT and CDR2 as FNYEAQ (reference sequence). The chain's CDR3 is CASSWGQASTDTQYF. Here the CDR3 DNA reads TGTGCCAGCAGCTGGGGACAGGCAAGCACAGATACGCAGTATTTT.

This clonotype was found many times. J is TRBJ2-7 and V is TRBV28; TRBD1 matches at 7 bases. The ends lost 5 bases at V and 3 bases at J; junction bases unmatched: 10. This CDR3 contains 15 residues. CDR1 is MDHEN, CDR2 SYDVKM, per germline. This CDR3 reads CASSATGTDIYEQYF. Here the CDR3 DNA reads TGTGCCAGCAGTGCTACCGGGACAGATATCTACGAGCAGTACTTC.

Many counts were recorded for this clonotype. The chain recombines TRBV6-2 or TRBV6-3 with TRBJ2-3; 8 bases match TRBD1. After removal of 4 bases from V and 4 bases from J, the junction contained 4 bases not matched to a gene. Germline CDR1 is MNHEY and CDR2 is SVGEGT. The length of the CDR3 is 14 residues. CDR3 amino acids: CASSFRTGSDTQYF. In nucleotides, the CDR3 is TGTGCCAGCAGTTTCCGGACAGGGTCAGATACGCAGTATTTT.

Written as DNA, the CDR3 is TGCGCCAGCAGCTTGGCGGAGACAACTAATGAAAAACTGTTTTTT. Its protein product is CASSLAETTNEKLFF. J is TRBJ1-4 and V is TRBV5-1; D is undetermined. The CDR3 covers 15 residues. From germline, CDR1 is SGHRS and CDR2 YFSETQ. Trimming stripped 0 bases from V and 0 bases from J, with 6 bases between.

V and J are TRBV2 and TRBJ1-1, with D unresolved. Trimming took 10 bases from V and 4 from J, leaving 16 bases between them. The CDR3 has 13 amino acids. Germline V gives CDR1 SNHLY, CDR2 FYNNEI. The CDR3: CAKGGNSSTEAFF. CDR3 DNA sequence: TGTGCCAAAGGAGGGAACAGCAGCACTGAAGCTTTCTTT.

This clonotype was counted ten times or more. The V call is TRBV4-2, the J call TRBJ1-2; 8 bases align to TRBD1. J was trimmed by 2 bases and V by 3 bases; bases with no gene match: 8. CDR1 and CDR2 from the germline V gene are LGHNA and YNFKEQ. The CDR3 loop spans 16 amino acids. The CDR3 nucleotides are TGTGCCAGCAGCCAGGAGGCAGGGGGCGAGAACTATGGCTACACCTTC. It translates to CASSQEAGGENYGYTF.

The rearrangement links TRBV29-1 to TRBJ1-2; 8 nucleotides align to TRBD1. The length of the CDR3 is 11 residues. The ends lost 5 bases at V and 5 bases at J; junction bases unmatched: 1. From germline, CDR1 is SQVTM and CDR2 ANQGSEA. CDR3 sequence: CSVRTGYGYTF. In DNA form, the CDR3 reads TGCAGCGTTCGGACAGGGTATGGCTACACCTTC.